This T cell receptor beta chain was identified during a study of shared clonotypes between healthy human individuals (dated by TCRdb to between 2020 and 2021). Concerning the study at large: The cohort included three men and two women between 18 and 49 years of age. For each donor, CD4 naive and CD4 memory were each given three plates, CD8 naive was given two plates, and CD8 memory was given one plate. Blood TCR repertoires of five healthy adults were deeply sequenced to estimate repertoire size and the extent of clonotype sharing between individuals. Different laboratories and diverse techniques were used to prepare libraries and sequence TCR repertoires, to increase sequencing depth and limit assay-specific biases. Per donor, leukapheresis produced somewhere between about 0.9 and 10 billion PBMCs. General conclusions and limits of the study: Pairwise subsampling led to the expectation that sequencing depth would affect the degree of clonotype sharing among donors. Around 5% of naive CD4, around 4% of naive CD8, around 2.3% of memory CD4, and around 0.4% of memory CD8 clonotypes were shared across several donors. Because the study included only a small number of donors, the genetic and exposure-history diversity represented was limited. Sampling was restricted to blood, and TCR repertoires in tissue are likely to differ from TCR repertoires in blood. Naive subsets generally had larger estimated clonotype richness than memory subsets. Incomplete sequencing was indicated by rarefaction of sorted-subset datasets, despite the large sequencing depth. Higher generation probabilities were observed for clonotypes shared by all four sorted-subset donors than for non-shared clonotypes.

With respect to this clone: Its antigen remains undetermined. The sample holds no much larger clone one base away, and base qualities are not on file.

The donors were healthy, HIV-negative adults with no recently reported acute infections or vaccinations. Only Caucasian adults living in Nashville, Tennessee, USA were represented among the donors. CD4+ T cells were enriched by magnetic negative selection; naive cells were then positively selected on CD45RA, and the negative fraction formed the memory subset. After blood collection by leukapheresis, PBMCs were isolated using Ficoll-Histopaque density gradient centrifugation and then cryopreserved in the vapor phase of liquid nitrogen. Purity and quantity of every magnetically sorted T cell population were checked by analytical flow cytometry. From each sorted fraction, genomic DNA was isolated and quantified by UV absorbance on a Nanodrop 2000c. Using the deep immunoSEQ assay, TCR CDR3 regions were amplified from genomic DNA by multiplex PCR. Extracted genomic DNA from each cell subset was spread evenly across all wells of several immunoSEQ 96-well plates, with each plate serving as a replicate. For sorted subsets, around 0.2 ug genomic DNA, equal to 30,000 to 35,000 T cell genomes, was loaded into each replicate PCR. Purified libraries were quantified with a Qubit 3.0 fluorometer, sized on a Bioanalyzer 2100, and re-quantified with the KAPA Library Quantification kit. Every immunoSEQ 96-well plate was sequenced on a dedicated single-read 150-cycle Illumina NextSeq 550 flow cell. From the authors' description of their analysis: Because the immunoSEQ output held only junctional sequences and lacked quality scores, the filtering could not match the filtering applied to full-length reads. To assign V/J genes and CDR3, sequences were annotated using PyIR, a Python wrapper for IgBLAST v1.9, with IMGT germline references. Any read was removed if the V/J assignment was weak (E-value above 1e-6), the CDR3 was missing, or the read contained stop codons, out-of-frame junctions, or ambiguous translated residues. V3J clonotypes were defined as sequences sharing the same inferred V gene, J gene, and CDR3 amino acid sequence. The percentage overlap between two repertoires was calculated by dividing the number of shared unique clonotypes by the size of the smaller repertoire. Repertoire richness was assessed with RTK rarefaction, the Chao1 estimator, and Recon v2.1 estimates of unobserved clonotypes. Generation probabilities for all TCRbeta clonotypes obtained by the gDNA method from several donors were computed using OLGA. Entries here come from immuneACCESS through TCRdb and include only in-frame sequences with V and J called. Some clones fail to appear in such tables; in the studies checked, an unresolved V gene covers under half of the shortfall, and the cause of the remainder is unknown. V and J calls plus clone size are reproduced from that table; the DNA served to infer D and trimming. Across this sample there are under 2.5 million clones, with just under 95% seen only once. Of the sample, 0.37% is held by the ten largest clones.

Per the germline V gene, SNHLY is the CDR1 and FYNNEI is the CDR2. Cut back by 3 bases and 1 base, the V and J ends lie 12 bases apart. The CDR3 holds 15 amino acids from the cysteine to the phenylalanine. The retained sequence is limited to the CDR3, 45 bases, with the frame set at the first base. Sequenced input: naive CD4+ T cells from PBMCs. Explained via the paper, the cell subset or site label denotes: CD45RA+ positively selected. The chain is assembled from TRBV2 and TRBJ1-1; the D segment cannot be called with confidence. The receptor was derived from a man aged 18 to 30 in good health. Some clones in this sample may be carry-over from other donors' samples. The CDR3 in this case is CASSDSGSGNTEAFF. The DNA sequence is given as TGTGCCAGCAGTGATTCAGGTTCGGGGAACACTGAAGCTTTCTTT. The reference TRBV2 and TRBJ1-1 proteins fill in what lies around the CDR3, so the full variable domain reads EPEVTQTPSHQVTQMGQEVILRCVPISNHLYFYWYRQILGQKVEFLVSFYNNEISEKSEIFDDQFSVERPDGSNFTLKIRSTKLEDSAMYFCASSDSGSGNTEAFFGQGTRLTVV.